The 15 T cell receptor beta chains below all came from one sample that was sequenced in a study of T-cell memory formation after mild COVID-19. TCRdb used MiXCR to reprocess the 5' RACE reads, holding one entry per CDR3 protein. Here the sample spans approximately 580,000 distinct CDR3 sequences, approximately 20% being singletons. The sequencing input was PBMCs or a T cell subset sorted from them (not recorded which). Every receptor here comes from an adult woman who had mild COVID-19 (a few samples of this study predate the infection). Cell type and time point are not known.

V is TRBV12-3 or TRBV12-4 and J is TRBJ2-5; 8 bases match TRBD1. The CDR3 runs 15 residues. J was trimmed by 5 bases and V by 6 bases; bases with no gene match: 11. The CDR3 sequence: CASSQTTGVRETQYF. CDR3 bases: TGTGCCAGCAGCCAGACGACAGGGGTGCGGGAGACCCAGTACTTC.

The chain combines TRBV2 with TRBJ2-1; TRBD2 is a possible D gene (6 bases). Germline V gene data show CDR1 as SNHLY and CDR2 as FYNNEI. The CDR3 covers 16 residues. V lost 4 bases and J lost 0, with 13 bases in between. The chain's CDR3 is CASSVQGGNSYNEQFF. Here the CDR3 DNA reads TGTGCCAGCAGTGTTCAGGGAGGAAACTCCTACAATGAGCAGTTCTTC.

CDR3 DNA sequence: TGCGCCAGCAGCCAAGAGGTATGGGGGAACACTGAAGCTTTCTTT. This encodes CASSQEVWGNTEAFF. The chain joins TRBV4-1 to TRBJ1-1; D remains ambiguous. The CDR3 has 15 residues. Trimming pared 0 bases from V and 1 base from J, leaving 9 bases between. Germline loops: CDR1 MGHRA, CDR2 YSYEKL.

V gene TRBV27 combines with J gene TRBJ2-7, with 10 bases aligning to TRBD2. There are 16 residues in the CDR3. Germline CDR1 is MNHEY and CDR2 is SMNVEV (reference sequence). V gave up 1 base and J gave up 4 bases; unmatched junction bases: 7. The CDR3 coding sequence is TGTGCCAGCAGTTTATACAGCAGCGGGAGGGATTACGAGCAGTACTTC. Its translation: CASSLYSSGRDYEQYF.

The rearrangement joins TRBV6-4 to TRBJ2-1; 11 bases fit TRBD2. The germline CDR1 and CDR2 sequences are MRHNA and SNTAGT. V was pared by 6 bases and J by 9 bases, with 10 bases of the junction left unmatched. The CDR3 runs to 15 residues. The DNA of the CDR3 is TGTGCCAGCAGCCAGGGTAGCGGGGGGGCGAGTGAGCAGTTCTTC. This encodes CASSQGSGGASEQFF.

A few counts support this clonotype. V gene TRBV5-1 combines with J gene TRBJ2-7, with D possibly matching TRBD1 (6 bases). Germline CDR1 reads SGHRS; CDR2 reads YFSETQ. V lost 0 bases, J lost 4 bases, and 11 bases lay in between. The CDR3 is made up of 14 amino acids. The CDR3 reads CASSLDRVRYEQYF. CDR3 nucleotide sequence: TGCGCCAGCAGCTTGGACAGGGTTAGGTACGAGCAGTACTTC.

The chain couples TRBV7-3 to TRBJ2-1; 11 bases align to TRBD2. The V gene end was trimmed by 5 bases and the J gene end by 6 bases; junction bases not matched to a gene: 3. The CDR3 has 14 residues. Germline CDR1 SGHTA, CDR2 FQGTGA. The CDR3 DNA sequence: TGTGCCAGCAGCGCGGGACTAGCGGTCAATGAGCAGTTCTTC. It translates to CASSAGLAVNEQFF.

This chain links TRBV12-3 or TRBV12-4 with TRBJ2-7, with TRBD1 matching over 9 bases. Trimming cost V 5 bases and J 7 bases; bases outside gene matches: 12. CDR3 length: 15 residues. The CDR3 nucleotides are TGTGCCAGCAGTCCTTGGGGACAGGGCTTGTGGGAGCAGTACTTC. This encodes CASSPWGQGLWEQYF.

The J gene is TRBJ1-6, the V gene TRBV5-6; 7 bases line up with TRBD1. V trimming: 4 bases; J trimming: 10 bases; junction bases outside the gene matches: 5. Germline V lookup: CDR1 SGHDT, CDR2 YYEEEE. The CDR3 runs 13 residues. CDR3 amino acids: CASSPDRASPLHF. The CDR3 nucleotides are TGTGCCAGCAGCCCCGACAGGGCCTCACCCCTCCACTTT.

The chain employs TRBV4-1 and TRBJ2-7, with D perhaps assigned TRBD1 or TRBD2 (6 bases each). The V and J ends lost 1 base and 1 base respectively, with 11 bases between them. CDR3 size: 15 residues. The V gene's germline CDR1 is MGHRA and CDR2 YSYEKL. CDR3 coding DNA: TGCGCCAGCAGCCAAGCCGCGGGACAATCCTACGAGCAGTACTTC. This translates into CASSQAAGQSYEQYF.

In its sample, this clonotype was seen many times. The chain joins TRBV6-2 or TRBV6-3 to TRBJ2-1, with 13 bases lining up with TRBD2. The V gene end was trimmed by 5 bases and the J gene end by 10 bases; junction bases not matched to a gene: 17. This CDR3 is 18 amino acids long. Looked up from germline, CDR1 is MNHEY and CDR2 is SVGEGT. DNA for the CDR3: TGTGCCAGCAGTCCTCTAGGGGTCGGACTAGCGGGAGTCGGGGAGCAGTTCTTC. It specifies CASSPLGVGLAGVGEQFF.

The gene calls are TRBV28 and TRBJ2-7; 10 bases are a match to TRBD1. CDR1 is MDHEN and CDR2 is SYDVKM in the germline V gene. The CDR3 is 15 amino acids. V was pared by 3 bases and J by 5 bases, with 7 bases of the junction left unmatched. In DNA form, the CDR3 reads TGTGCCAGCAGTTTCCAGGGACAGGGGCTCAACGAGCAGTACTTC. Residues: CASSFQGQGLNEQYF.

This clonotype was seen more than once but under ten times. DNA of the CDR3: TGTGCCAGCAGCTTCAAGGGGGCGGAAGGCTACACCTTC. This encodes CASSFKGAEGYTF. The chain carries TRBV7-9 and TRBJ1-2, with 7 bases matching TRBD1. Germline-derived CDR1 and CDR2 are SEHNR and FQNEAQ (reference sequence). CDR3 length equals 13 residues. The V gene end was trimmed by 3 bases and the J gene end by 8 bases; junction bases not matched to a gene: 6.

The chain recombines TRBV7-9 with TRBJ1-2, with TRBD1 identical over 7 bases. Germline assignment: CDR1 SEHNR and CDR2 FQNEAQ (reference sequence). Trimming at V came to 2 bases and at J to 3 bases, leaving 9 bases not matched to a gene. The length of the CDR3 is 16 residues. The CDR3 DNA reads TGTGCCAGCAGCTTACAAGGACAGGTTCGTGACTATGGCTACACCTTC. Translating it yields CASSLQGQVRDYGYTF.

The chain carries TRBV12-3 or TRBV12-4 and TRBJ2-1, with 10 nucleotides matching TRBD2. This CDR3 comprises 16 residues. Germline trimming cut 4 bases from V and 5 bases from J; bases unmatched to any gene: 8. The CDR3, as DNA: TGTGCCAGCAGTTCGCTTAGCGGGGGGCCCCACAATGAGCAGTTCTTC. Protein product: CASSSLSGGPHNEQFF.